One and the same sample provided the 18 T cell receptor beta chains below, sequenced in a study of beta chain features in type 1 diabetes. What was sequenced were expressed TCRB transcripts, since all of the isolated RNA had been reverse transcribed. The repertoire was sequenced with immunoSEQ multiplex PCR; TCRdb's copy has only in-frame clones and lacks some. The sample lists 250,000 or so clones; approximately 14% were seen once. Study-level points and caveats: Type 1 diabetes patients had moderately but significantly shorter TCRB CDR3s in all four CD4+ subsets.

These receptors' antigens are unknown. Sequencing input: naive CD4+ T cells from blood. These receptors came from a man aged 25 to 40 with type 1 diabetes.

CDR3 amino acids: CASSLEARGKDSPLHF. In DNA, the CDR3 is TGCGCCAGCAGCTTGGAAGCCAGGGGGAAGGATTCACCCCTCCACTTT. J is TRBJ1-6 and V is TRBV5-1, with 7 positions matching TRBD1. Trimming cost V 0 bases and J 8 bases; bases outside gene matches: 8. This CDR3 contains 16 residues. Per germline, CDR1 SGHRS and CDR2 YFSETQ.

The rearrangement links TRBV5-4 to TRBJ2-7, with TRBD2 matching over 8 bases. The V and J ends lost 5 bases and 7 bases, in that order; junction bases with no gene match: 5. CDR1 and CDR2 from the germline V gene are SGHNT and YYREEE (reference sequence). This CDR3 spans 12 amino acids. The CDR3 reads CASSERGNEQYF. As DNA, the CDR3 is TGTGCCAGCAGTGAGCGGGGGAATGAGCAGTACTTC. Looking up the rest from reference TRBV5-4 and TRBJ2-7 gives the full variable domain: ETGVTQSPTHLIKTRGQQVTLRCSSQSGHNTVSWYQQALGQGPQFIFQYYREEENGRGNFPPRFSGLQFPNYSSELNVNALELDDSALYLCASSERGNEQYFGPGTRLTVT.

This rearrangement joins TRBV4-1 to TRBJ2-6; 9 positions agree with TRBD2. V trimming: 0 bases; J trimming: 0 bases; junction bases outside the gene matches: 6. This CDR3 comprises 19 residues. Per germline, CDR1 MGHRA and CDR2 YSYEKL. The CDR3 protein is CASSQDGRGGFSGANVLTF. CDR3 bases: TGCGCCAGCAGCCAAGATGGGCGGGGGGGGTTCTCTGGGGCCAACGTCCTGACTTTC.

This clone was seen only a few times. V is TRBV11-2 and J is TRBJ2-5; 9 bases are shared with TRBD1. Per the germline V gene, CDR1 is SGHAT and CDR2 is FQNNGV. Trimming took 5 bases from V and 4 from J; bases not matched to a gene: 5. This CDR3 is 14 amino acids long. The CDR3 sequence: CASSPGQGPETQYF. For the CDR3, the DNA is TGTGCCAGCAGCCCCGGACAGGGGCCAGAGACCCAGTACTTC.

Worth noting for this clone: The sample holds other DNA sequences that translate to the same CDR3. The chain employs TRBV19 and TRBJ2-5, with 10 bases aligning to TRBD1. CDR1 is LNHDA and CDR2 is SQIVND in the germline V gene (reference sequence). The CDR3 runs 14 residues. J was trimmed by 3 bases and V by 4 bases; bases with no gene match: 2. CDR3 sequence: CASSTGQGEETQYF. Here the CDR3 DNA reads TGTGCCAGTAGTACCGGACAGGGGGAAGAGACCCAGTACTTC.

V usage is TRBV5-1 and J usage is TRBJ2-2; 7 bases map to TRBD1. CDR1 and CDR2 from the germline V gene are SGHRS and YFSETQ. V gave up 3 bases and J gave up 4 bases; unmatched junction bases: 3. The CDR3 runs 14 residues. CDR3 in amino acids: CASSWGTVTGELFF. CDR3 DNA: TGCGCCAGCAGCTGGGGGACAGTCACCGGGGAGCTGTTTTTT. The whole variable domain, filled in from reference TRBV5-1 and TRBJ2-2, reads KAGVTQTPRYLIKTRGQQVTLSCSPISGHRSVSWYQQTPGQGLQFLFEYFSETQRNKGNFPGRFSGRQFSNSRSEMNVSTLELGDSALYLCASSWGTVTGELFFGEGSRLTVL.

This rearrangement joins TRBV15 to TRBJ2-7, with a tentative D call TRBD2 (5 bases). The CDR3 loop spans 14 amino acids. Germline CDR1 is LNHNV and CDR2 is YYDKDF (reference sequence). Trimming removed 0 bases at V and 3 bases at J, with 9 bases between. In DNA, the CDR3 is TGTGCCACCAGCAGAGAAACCGGGATCTACGAGCAGTACTTC. Its translation: CATSRETGIYEQYF.

CDR3 residues: CAWSVLGIQPQHF. CDR3 bases: TGTGCCTGGAGTGTACTAGGAATTCAGCCCCAGCATTTT. V gene TRBV30 combines with J gene TRBJ1-5; unclear D gene. V gave up 0 bases and J gave up 6 bases, with 9 bases separating them. The CDR3 consists of 13 residues. The germline V gene has CDR1 GTSNPN and CDR2 SVGIG (reference sequence).

This chain uses TRBV5-1 with TRBJ2-7, with 9 bases identical to TRBD2. Unmatched junction bases numbered 9, after V lost 6 bases and J lost 2 bases. CDR1 is SGHRS, CDR2 YFSETQ, per germline. There are 15 residues in the CDR3. The CDR3 nucleotides read TGCGCCAGCAAACCCTTAGCGGGGGCCGCCTACGAGCAGTACTTC. Encoded protein: CASKPLAGAAYEQYF.

This clone occurred a few times. Different DNA sequences within this sample yield the same CDR3. J is TRBJ1-5 and V is TRBV5-1, with unresolved D. From germline, CDR1 is SGHRS and CDR2 YFSETQ. This CDR3 is built from 13 residues. Trimming removed 0 bases at V and 3 bases at J, with 4 bases between. CDR3 region: CASSLGLNQPQHF. CDR3 in DNA: TGCGCCAGCAGCTTGGGGCTCAATCAGCCCCAGCATTTT. The variable domain in full, with the rest retrieved from reference TRBV5-1 and TRBJ1-5, is KAGVTQTPRYLIKTRGQQVTLSCSPISGHRSVSWYQQTPGQGLQFLFEYFSETQRNKGNFPGRFSGRQFSNSRSEMNVSTLELGDSALYLCASSLGLNQPQHFGDGTRLSIL.

The table lists this clone with a few counts. The chain combines TRBV18 with TRBJ2-7, with D possibly TRBD1 on 5 matching bases. Trimming took off 0 bases at V and 1 base at J, with 7 bases between the two ends. The CDR3 consists of 14 residues. Germline CDR1 KGHSH, CDR2 LQKENI. The CDR3 reads CASSPPQGSYEQYF. As DNA, the CDR3 is TGTGCCAGCTCACCACCGCAGGGATCCTACGAGCAGTACTTC.

V and J are TRBV18 and TRBJ1-5, with TRBD1 identical over 7 bases. The length of the CDR3 is 16 residues. Germline CDR1 and CDR2: KGHSH and LQKENI. J was trimmed by 3 bases and V by 3 bases; bases with no gene match: 8. The CDR3 sequence: CASSPRRGGDNQPQHF. The CDR3 DNA is TGTGCCAGCTCACCCAGGCGAGGGGGCGACAATCAGCCCCAGCATTTT. Drawing the rest from reference TRBV18 and TRBJ1-5, the complete variable domain is NAGVMQNPRHLVRRRGQEARLRCSPMKGHSHVYWYRQLPEEGLKFMVYLQKENIIDESGMPKERFSAEFPKEGPSILRIQQVVRGDSAAYFCASSPRRGGDNQPQHFGDGTRLSIL.

This clone showed up just a few times. J is TRBJ2-7 and V is TRBV15, with unresolved D. The germline V gene encodes CDR1 LNHNV and CDR2 YYDKDF (reference sequence). CDR3 size: 12 residues. V lost 4 bases, J lost 3 bases, and 7 bases lay in between. The CDR3 loop reads CATSNGLYEQYF. In DNA form, the CDR3 reads TGTGCCACCAGCAACGGTCTCTACGAGCAGTACTTC.

J is TRBJ1-1 and V is TRBV6-1; 7 positions agree with TRBD1. Germline loops: CDR1 MNHNS, CDR2 SASEGT. V trimming: 3 bases; J trimming: 6 bases; junction bases outside the gene matches: 16. CDR3 length: 17 amino acids. This chain's CDR3 is CASSDYRDSLGNAEAFF. The CDR3 DNA is TGTGCCAGCAGTGATTACCGGGACAGCCTGGGAAATGCTGAAGCTTTCTTT.

This clone was seen more than once but under ten times. This chain joins TRBV2 and TRBJ1-5; D not resolved. This CDR3 has 14 residues. Germline-derived CDR1 and CDR2 are SNHLY and FYNNEI. The V gene lost 3 bases and the J gene lost 0 bases, with 6 bases spanning the gap. The CDR3 sequence is CASSDGNSNQPQHF. CDR3 nucleotides: TGTGCCAGCAGTGACGGTAATAGCAATCAGCCCCAGCATTTT.

About this clone itself: Distinct nucleotide sequences in the sample also encode this CDR3. The chain couples TRBV6-5 to TRBJ2-7; TRBD1 aligns across 10 bases. CDR3 length equals 13 residues. CDR1 and CDR2 from the germline V gene are MNHEY and SVGAGI. J lost 4 bases, V lost 5 bases, and 2 bases had no gene match. The CDR3 region has the DNA TGTGCCAGCAGTCGGGACAGGGGTTACGAGCAGTACTTC. Protein sequence: CASSRDRGYEQYF.

This chain connects TRBV7-2 to TRBJ1-2; D unresolved. The CDR3 extends over 12 amino acids. Germline V gene sequence: CDR1 SGHTA, CDR2 FQGNSA. CDR3 in amino acids: CAISTGSGGYTF. The CDR3 DNA follows: TGTGCTATAAGTACGGGGAGCGGAGGCTACACCTTC.

V gene TRBV11-3 combines with J gene TRBJ1-6; 7 bases are a match to TRBD1. The germline V gene has CDR1 SGHNT and CDR2 YENEEA. This CDR3 contains 15 residues. V gave up 5 bases and J gave up 9 bases; unmatched junction bases: 10. CDR3 protein: CASSPEGAGGSPLHF. CDR3 coding DNA: TGTGCCAGCAGCCCAGAAGGGGCAGGGGGTTCACCCCTCCACTTT.